The rows below give T cell receptor beta chains drawn from one sample of a study of cytomegalovirus exposure and HLA in healthy donors. The table came from immunoSEQ multiplex PCR; TCRdb's copy has only in-frame clones and leaves some out. The table includes roughly 150,000 clones, more than 70% detected once. The sample consisted of PBMCs. The receptor set was obtained from a man younger than 35 in good health and CMV-seropositive. Both conserved end residues are part of each CDR3. The D gene is left open where the match is weak. Part of the rows lack a size; the others show once, few, many or a class for expanded clones.

j_call clone_size d_call v_call cdr3_nt cdr3_aa
TRBJ2-7 - - TRBV19 TGTGCCAGTAGTACCTCACATTCCTACGAGCAGTACTTC CASSTSHSYEQYF
TRBJ2-5 - TRBD2 TRBV2 TGTGCCAGCCAAAAGCGGGAGGGAGAGACCCAGTACTTC CASQKREGETQYF
TRBJ1-4 once TRBD1 TRBV5-5 TGTGCCAGCAGCCGGGACAGGCCAGGAGCTAATGAAAAACTGTTTTTT CASSRDRPGANEKLFF
TRBJ1-5 - - TRBV28 TGTGCCAGCAGTTTATCGATGACTCGCAATCAGCCCCAGCATTTT CASSLSMTRNQPQHF
TRBJ1-3 few - TRBV30 TGTGCCTGGCTGAACAGGGTGATTGGGGGAAACACCATATATTTT CAWLNRVIGGNTIYF
TRBJ2-2 few - TRBV5-1 TGCGCCAGCAGCTTGACTCGCACCCCCGGGGAGCTGTTTTTT CASSLTRTPGELFF
TRBJ2-7 - TRBD1 TRBV7-2 TGTGCCAGCAGCTCCTCCGGGACAGGGGGAGATTCCGAGCAGTACTTC CASSSSGTGGDSEQYF
TRBJ2-7 - TRBD1 TRBV10-1 TGCGCCAGCAGATACGTACAGGGGGCGGATTACGAGCAGTACTTC CASRYVQGADYEQYF
TRBJ2-7 - - TRBV7-5 TGTGTCACCTCCGGACAGCCCCTAAGCTCCTACGAGCAGTACTTC CVTSGQPLSSYEQYF
TRBJ2-4 - TRBD2 TRBV7-3 TGTGCCAGCAGCTTAACCCCAGCGGGAGTTTCCAAAAACATTCAGTACTTC CASSLTPAGVSKNIQYF
TRBJ2-7 few - TRBV6-4 TGTGCCAGCAGTCCAAACGTCCGGGGTTGGTACGAGCAGTACTTC CASSPNVRGWYEQYF
TRBJ2-1 - TRBD1 TRBV4-1 TGCGCCAGCAATCAGGGACAGGGGGCGAGAAATGAGCAGTTCTTC CASNQGQGARNEQFF
TRBJ2-7 - TRBD2 TRBV6-5 TGTGCCAGCAGTTACAGCGGGAGCGGCTACGAGCAGTACTTC CASSYSGSGYEQYF
TRBJ1-4 few - TRBV10-1 TGCGCCAGCAGTGAGAACAGAATCAGCACTAATGAAAAACTGTTTTTT CASSENRISTNEKLFF